This T cell receptor (beta chain) was captured by sequencing in a study of blood T cells in healthy people across ages. As for the study in general: Template switching recovered approximately one barcoded beta molecule for every two T cells. Notes on the study in general: Donor CMV status, an unknown factor, possibly confounded changes in expanded clonotypes.

This CDR3 comprises 17 residues. After removal of 1 base from V and 2 bases from J, the junction contained 4 bases not matched to a gene. The V gene's germline CDR1 is SGHAT and CDR2 FQNNGV. In its sample, this clonotype was seen many times. The antigen remains undetermined. PCR was performed a second time for roughly 7 to 12 cycles using a sample-barcoded 5' primer and a J-beta primer mix. Each of the cDNA molecules was tagged by a template-switch adaptor with 12 random nucleotides. TCRdb used MiXCR to reprocess the 5' RACE reads, holding one entry per CDR3 protein. Of 800,000 to 900,000 distinct CDR3 sequences in the sample, 55% to 65% are singletons; the top ten hold about a quarter.

The sample comprised blood. This chain joins TRBV11-2 and TRBJ2-3; 12 nucleotides agree with TRBD2. The source is a man in his thirties or forties in good health. The CDR3 DNA is TGTGCCAGCAGCTTAGCCCTAGCGGGGGGGTACACAGATACGCAGTATTTT. Translating gives CASSLALAGGYTDTQYF.